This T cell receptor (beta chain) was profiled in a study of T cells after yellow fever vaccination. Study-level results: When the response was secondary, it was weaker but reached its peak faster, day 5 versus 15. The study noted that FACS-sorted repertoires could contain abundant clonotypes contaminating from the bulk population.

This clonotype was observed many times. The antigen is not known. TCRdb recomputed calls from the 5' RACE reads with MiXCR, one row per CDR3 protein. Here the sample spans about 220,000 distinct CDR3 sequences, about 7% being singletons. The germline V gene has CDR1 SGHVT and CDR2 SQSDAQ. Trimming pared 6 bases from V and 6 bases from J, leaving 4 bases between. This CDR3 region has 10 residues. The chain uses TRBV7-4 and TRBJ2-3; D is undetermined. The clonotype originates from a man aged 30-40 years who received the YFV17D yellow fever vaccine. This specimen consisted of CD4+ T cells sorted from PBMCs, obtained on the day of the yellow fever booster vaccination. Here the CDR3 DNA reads TGTGCCAGCAGAGGGGATACGCAGTATTTT. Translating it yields CASRGDTQYF.